This TCR beta chain is drawn from a study of T cells in localized non-small cell lung cancer. The V gene's germline CDR1 is SGHTA and CDR2 FQGNSA. V gave up 3 bases and J gave up 1 base, with 9 bases separating them. This CDR3 has 14 amino acids. In the case of this clone: The antigen remains undetermined.

Overall study results and limits: Adjacent lung exhibited a median of about 57 among the 100 most abundant tumor clones. There was higher T cell clonality in uninvolved adjacent lung than in tumor, and it was highest there.

Using immunoSEQ multiplex PCR, the repertoire was profiled, and TCRdb retains in-frame clones only, with some absent. The profile shows 52,000 or so clones, roughly 84% of them singletons. The sample in question was peripheral blood mononuclear cells, obtained before any cancer treatment. This sequence originates from a man between 40 and 69 years old with stage III lung adenocarcinoma. The V gene is TRBV7-2, the J gene TRBJ1-1; the D gene is possibly TRBD1 (5 bases). CDR3 in amino acids: CASSFGQANTEAFF. In DNA form, the CDR3 reads TGTGCCAGCAGCTTCGGACAAGCGAACACTGAAGCTTTCTTT.